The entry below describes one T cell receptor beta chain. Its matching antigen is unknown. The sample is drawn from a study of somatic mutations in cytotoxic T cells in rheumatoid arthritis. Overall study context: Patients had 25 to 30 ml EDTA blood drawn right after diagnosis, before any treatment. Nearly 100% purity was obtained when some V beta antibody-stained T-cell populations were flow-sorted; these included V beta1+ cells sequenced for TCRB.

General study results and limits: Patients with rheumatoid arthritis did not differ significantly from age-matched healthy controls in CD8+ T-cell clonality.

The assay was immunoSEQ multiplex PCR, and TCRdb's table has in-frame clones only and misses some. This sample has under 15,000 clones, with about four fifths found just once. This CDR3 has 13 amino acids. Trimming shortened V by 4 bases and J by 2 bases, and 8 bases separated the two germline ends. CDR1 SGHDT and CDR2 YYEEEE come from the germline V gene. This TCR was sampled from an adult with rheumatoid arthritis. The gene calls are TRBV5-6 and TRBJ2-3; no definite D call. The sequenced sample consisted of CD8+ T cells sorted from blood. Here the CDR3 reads CASSATVTDTQYF. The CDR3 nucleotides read TGTGCCAGCAGCGCCACAGTCACAGATACGCAGTATTTT.